The source of this T cell receptor (beta chain) is a study of T cell responses to AZD1222 COVID-19 vaccine. Findings and limits, study-wide: The span of vaccine-associated CD4 TCRs extended across spike, with dominance at 160-218 and 743-854. A rise in Spike-specific TCR breadth and depth followed two AZD1222 doses. Close to half of all spike-specific TCRs reportedly target regions of the variants that are unmutated.

Turning to this clone: Its target is not known.

Clones were sequenced by immunoSEQ multiplex PCR, and TCRdb holds only the in-frame ones, with some missing. The sample lists tens of thousands of clones, roughly 88% seen once, with 8% to 13% in the top ten. The germline gives CDR1 SQVTM, CDR2 ANQGSEA. This CDR3 contains 11 residues. The germline V and J ends were trimmed by 1 base and 5 bases, with 5 bases remaining between them. The source was peripheral blood, collected 28 days after the second AZD1222 dose. The source of this sequence is an adult who received the AZD1222 COVID-19 vaccine. V and J are TRBV29-1 and TRBJ1-1, with D maybe TRBD1 (5 bases). Written as DNA, the CDR3 is TGCAGCGTTGAAGGGGGGACTGAAGCTTTCTTT. It codes for CSVEGGTEAFF. The full variable domain, its missing parts supplied by reference TRBV29-1 and TRBJ1-1, is SAVISQKPSRDICQRGTSLTIQCQVDSQVTMMFWYRQQPGQSLTLIATANQGSEATYESGFVIDKFPISRPNLTFSTLTVSNMSPEDSSIYLCSVEGGTEAFFGQGTRLTVV.